The 2 T cell receptor beta chains below come from one sample, sequenced in a study of T cell changes during pregnancy in multiple sclerosis. Repertoires were generated with immunoSEQ multiplex PCR, while TCRdb's copy carries only in-frame clones and drops some. The sample shows about 68,000 clones, 92% of them seen only once. The starting material was peripheral blood, obtained in the second trimester of pregnancy. The receptors come from a female donor in good health, enrolled as a control in a pregnancy study.

This clone was detected a few times. The chain joins TRBV15 to TRBJ2-1, with a possible D match to TRBD1 (5 bases). CDR3 length: 15 residues. The V and J ends lost 1 base and 4 bases respectively, with 11 bases between them. Germline CDR1 is LNHNV and CDR2 is YYDKDF (reference sequence). CDR3 sequence: CATSRVHDSYNEQFF. In DNA form, the CDR3 reads TGTGCCACCAGCAGAGTTCATGACAGTTACAATGAGCAGTTCTTC.

The genes are TRBV6-5 and TRBJ2-7; 7 bases line up with TRBD2. The CDR3 consists of 14 residues. After removal of 5 bases from V and 3 bases from J, the junction contained 7 bases not matched to a gene. Germline V CDR1 and CDR2: MNHEY, SVGAGI. CDR3 in amino acids: CASSKAGMYYEQYF. As DNA, the CDR3 is TGTGCCAGCAGTAAAGCGGGGATGTACTACGAGCAGTACTTC.